This TCR beta chain was recovered during a study of STAT5B mutations in CD4+ large granular lymphocyte leukemia. The study's findings and limits: Without putative leukemic clones, patient CD4-sorted repertoires remained more clonal than healthy CD4+ repertoires.

The CDR3 totals 14 residues. In germline, CDR1 is MNHNS, CDR2 SASEGT. Clones were sequenced by immunoSEQ multiplex PCR, and TCRdb holds only the in-frame ones, with some missing. The data contain 31,000 or so clones, about 89% of them singletons. Concerning this clone itself: Antigen unknown. A junction boundary mismatches the germline segment, possibly from a read error.

The J gene is TRBJ2-7, the V gene TRBV6-1, with 7 nucleotides matching TRBD1. The sequence was collected from a human donor in good health. The specimen sequenced was CD4+ T cells from blood buffy coats. CDR3 sequence: CASTERTGNYEQYF. CDR3 DNA: TGTGCCAGCACTGAACGGACAGGCAATTACGAGCAGTACTTC.